Described below is a single T cell receptor (beta chain) sequence and its context. Its antigen remains unidentified. The data are from a study of blood T cells in healthy people across ages. General study points: Calculation of diversity from one million T cells yielded estimates considered to be underestimates.

Together with a sample-barcoded 5' primer, a J-beta primer mix was included in a second PCR lasting roughly 6 to 12 cycles. One entry per CDR3 protein results from TCRdb running MiXCR on the 5' RACE reads. The data hold fewer than 700,000 distinct CDR3 sequences, with less than 60% observed a single time. The origin of this receptor is an older man in good health. The sample taken for sequencing was blood.

The CDR3: CASSFWVGEQYF. The CDR3 DNA reads as TGTGCCAGCAGCTTCTGGGTCGGCGAGCAGTACTTC. The rearrangement links TRBV7-2 to TRBJ2-7; D uncertain. CDR1 and CDR2 (germline): SGHTA, FQGNSA. Trimming stripped 3 bases from V and 6 bases from J, with 9 bases between. The CDR3 runs 12 residues.